Each of the 18 T cell receptor beta chains below was sequenced from the same sample in a study of cytomegalovirus exposure and HLA in healthy donors (dated by TCRdb to about 2017). Library generation was performed with the immunoSEQ multiplex PCR assay. A mixture of 60 forward primers for TCR Vbeta segments and 13 reverse primers for TCR Jbeta segments was used in the multiplex PCR. The source is immuneACCESS, and TCRdb retained only in-frame sequences with V and J called. Part of the clones is not carried over; for the studies checked, unresolved V genes explain less than half of this, and the remainder is unexplained. The sample table holds roughly 250,000 clones, of which almost 85% were seen once. The top ten hold about 2% of the sample. The sequenced sample was PBMCs. These receptors all come from a woman aged 40 to 50 in good health and CMV-seropositive.

This clone was seen only a few times. V usage is TRBV27 and J usage is TRBJ1-5, with TRBD1 matching 8 bases. Germline V CDR1 and CDR2: MNHEY, SMNVEV (reference sequence). The CDR3 has 15 residues. The V gene end was trimmed by 6 bases and the J gene end by 6 bases; junction bases not matched to a gene: 10. The CDR3 spells CASSQGQGGRQPQHF. CDR3 coding DNA: TGTGCCAGCAGCCAAGGACAGGGCGGGCGTCAGCCCCAGCATTTT.

V gene TRBV4-1 combines with J gene TRBJ1-1; TRBD1 aligns across 10 bases. The CDR3 sequence is 15 residues long. Germline V gene data show CDR1 as MGHRA and CDR2 as YSYEKL. After removal of 0 bases from V and 10 bases from J, the junction contained 8 bases not matched to a gene. The CDR3 DNA is TGCGCCAGCAGCCAAGATTTAGGGACAGGGGTGCGAGCTTTCTTT. It encodes CASSQDLGTGVRAFF.

The V gene is TRBV2, the J gene TRBJ2-5; TRBD1 matches at 8 bases. With 7 bases clipped from V and 4 bases from J, the junction kept 8 bases outside the gene matches. The CDR3 loop spans 14 amino acids. Germline lookup yields CDR1 SNHLY and CDR2 FYNNEI. The CDR3 coding sequence is TGTGCCAGCACCTCGACAGGGGCAGGAGAGACCCAGTACTTC. It translates to CASTSTGAGETQYF.

The rearrangement joins TRBV7-9 to TRBJ2-2; 10 nucleotides match TRBD2. CDR3 length equals 15 residues. Germline CDR1 is SEHNR and CDR2 is FQNEAQ (reference sequence). Trimming removed 8 bases from V and 6 bases from J; junction bases left unmatched: 9. CDR3: CASRPASGSAGELFF. CDR3 nucleotides: TGTGCCAGCCGCCCCGCTAGCGGGAGTGCCGGGGAGCTGTTTTTT.

This chain connects TRBV30 to TRBJ1-1; no reliable D call. V was clipped by 2 bases and J by 4 bases, with 11 bases between them. Germline-derived CDR1 and CDR2 are GTSNPN and SVGIG (reference sequence). The CDR3 totals 13 residues. The CDR3 DNA is TGTGCCTGGAGTTCCGGGGTATCCACTGAAGCTTTCTTT. It translates to CAWSSGVSTEAFF.

The rearrangement links TRBV7-8 to TRBJ2-5; D is possibly TRBD2 (5 bases). V was shortened by 1 base and J by 3 bases, with 12 bases between the two germline ends. The CDR3 is made up of 15 amino acids. The germline gives CDR1 SGHVS, CDR2 FQNEAQ. In DNA form, the CDR3 reads TGTGCCAGCAGCTTAGGACTTAGCGCGAAAGAGACCCAGTACTTC. Translated, it gives CASSLGLSAKETQYF.

J is TRBJ2-3 and V is TRBV5-4, with 12 bases that match TRBD2. This CDR3 has 14 amino acids. Germline values: CDR1 SGHNT, CDR2 YYREEE (reference sequence). V shed 4 bases and J 10 bases; nucleotides not matched to a gene: 7. The CDR3 spells CASSPSGRVDPQYF. CDR3 bases: TGTGCCAGCAGCCCTAGCGGGAGGGTGGATCCGCAGTATTTT.

V and J are TRBV7-2 and TRBJ2-3; 11 bases line up with TRBD2. The CDR3 runs 16 residues. In germline, CDR1 is SGHTA, CDR2 FQGNSA. V lost 5 bases and J lost 4; bases outside the gene matches: 8. The CDR3 DNA reads as TGTGCCAGCAGCCCGGGTAGCGGGAGGGTCCCAGATACGCAGTATTTT. This gives the protein CASSPGSGRVPDTQYF. The full variable domain, with the rest looked up from reference TRBV7-2 and TRBJ2-3, is GAGVSQSPSNKVTEKGKDVELRCDPISGHTALYWYRQSLGQGLEFLIYFQGNSAPDKSGLPSDRFSAERTGGSVSTLTIQRTQQEDSAVYLCASSPGSGRVPDTQYFGPGTRLTVL.

This clone appeared once. The chain carries TRBV30 and TRBJ2-1, with TRBD2 identical over 8 bases. The ends lost 2 bases at V and 8 bases at J; junction bases unmatched: 5. The germline V gene encodes CDR1 GTSNPN and CDR2 SVGIG (reference sequence). The CDR3 runs 13 residues. CDR3 in amino acids: CAWSSGRVDEQFF. The CDR3 region has the DNA TGTGCCTGGAGTTCCGGGAGGGTCGATGAGCAGTTCTTC.

The rearrangement uses TRBV27 and TRBJ2-7, with TRBD2 matching 8 bases. Germline loops: CDR1 MNHEY, CDR2 SMNVEV (reference sequence). The V gene end was trimmed by 3 bases and the J gene end by 2 bases; junction bases not matched to a gene: 3. The CDR3 consists of 14 residues. The CDR3 coding sequence is TGTGCCAGCAGTTTGGTAGCGGGGCCCTACGAGCAGTACTTC. Its protein product is CASSLVAGPYEQYF.

This clone was found a few times. V usage is TRBV10-3 and J usage is TRBJ2-1; 13 positions match TRBD2. The V segment lost 11 bases and the J segment 4 bases; nucleotides outside the gene matches: 8. The length of the CDR3 is 15 residues. Germline V gene sequence: CDR1 ENHRY, CDR2 SYGVKD. The CDR3 spells CASGLAGAGYNEQFF. The CDR3 coding sequence is TGTGCCTCAGGACTAGCGGGAGCAGGGTACAATGAGCAGTTCTTC.

This clone was detected only once. The chain recombines TRBV6-5 with TRBJ1-1; D is possibly TRBD1 (5 bases). The CDR3 has 16 amino acids. Trimming cost V 2 bases and J 3 bases, with 16 bases left between them. Germline V lookup: CDR1 MNHEY, CDR2 SVGAGI. The CDR3 loop is CASSYRVGGVYTEAFF. CDR3 DNA: TGTGCCAGCAGTTACCGGGTGGGGGGAGTATACACTGAAGCTTTCTTT.

The V and J genes are TRBV30 and TRBJ2-4; no reliable D call. Trimming stripped 0 bases from V and 0 bases from J, with 6 bases between. This CDR3 is 14 amino acids long. Germline V gene sequence: CDR1 GTSNPN, CDR2 SVGIG (reference sequence). The CDR3 region is CAWSVLSAKNIQYF. The CDR3 DNA reads TGTGCCTGGAGTGTACTTTCAGCCAAAAACATTCAGTACTTC.

V usage is TRBV27 and J usage is TRBJ2-7, with 10 bases aligning to TRBD2. Germline CDR1 and CDR2: MNHEY and SMNVEV (reference sequence). J was trimmed by 0 bases and V by 6 bases; bases with no gene match: 2. The CDR3 is 14 residues long. The CDR3: CASRGTSASYEQYF. Written as DNA, the CDR3 is TGTGCCAGCAGGGGGACTAGCGCCTCCTACGAGCAGTACTTC.

V is TRBV6-1 and J is TRBJ1-6; TRBD1 aligns across 10 bases. This CDR3 has 15 residues. Germline V gives CDR1 MNHNS, CDR2 SASEGT. The V gene end was trimmed by 8 bases and the J gene end by 5 bases; junction bases not matched to a gene: 6. The CDR3 spells CASGPGTGDNSPLHF. The CDR3, as DNA: TGTGCCAGCGGTCCCGGGACAGGGGATAATTCACCCCTCCACTTT.

This chain connects TRBV6-6 to TRBJ1-2, with D tentatively TRBD1 (6 bases). This CDR3 has 14 residues. The ends were cut back, 7 bases at V and 8 bases at J, with 20 bases in the middle. CDR1 and CDR2 from the germline V gene are MNHNY and SVGAGI (reference sequence). CDR3 amino acids: CASTPGGQSYGYTF. In DNA, the CDR3 is TGTGCCAGCACCCCGGGGGGGCAGAGCTACGGCTACACCTTC.

J is TRBJ1-2 and V is TRBV28, with no clear D. V was shortened by 5 bases and J by 4 bases, with 11 bases between the two germline ends. Germline V gene sequence: CDR1 MDHEN, CDR2 SYDVKM. The CDR3 is 13 amino acids. CDR3 sequence: CASSLRGLYGYTF. CDR3 in DNA: TGTGCCAGCAGTCTACGGGGTCTCTATGGCTACACCTTC.

As regards this clone: The junction departs from germline at one end; a sequencing error may be responsible. The chain uses TRBV7-9 and TRBJ1-1; 10 nucleotides align to TRBD1. Germline assignment: CDR1 SEHNR and CDR2 FQNEAQ (reference sequence). This CDR3 comprises 16 residues. The CDR3 spells CSSSLGQGGPNTEAFF. The CDR3 DNA reads TGTTCCAGCAGCTTAGGACAGGGGGGCCCGAACACTGAAGCTTTCTTT.